This TCR beta chain was recovered during a study of blood T cell repertoires in COVID-19. Turning to the study itself: PBMCs, B-cell-depleted T cells, or T cells were the source of the cDNA or gDNA that made up the material.

This CDR3 is 16 amino acids long. Between the trimmed V and J ends, which lost 0 bases and 3 bases, there was a span of 15 bases. Germline V CDR1 and CDR2: MGHRA, YSYEKL. Using immunoSEQ multiplex PCR, the repertoire was profiled, and TCRdb retains in-frame clones only, with some absent. The table lists 130,000 or so clones, less than 90% of them singletons, with approximately 2.5% in the top ten. Source material: peripheral blood. The V and J genes are TRBV4-1 and TRBJ2-7; TRBD2 might be the D (5 bases). The TCR sequence derives from a human donor with COVID-19, enrolled during active disease. The donor label of this sample is uncertain. The CDR3, as DNA: TGCGCCAGCAGCCAAGACCCCGGGGAGATTGGCTACGAGCAGTACTTC. It translates to CASSQDPGEIGYEQYF.